Included here is one T cell receptor beta chain sequence, with context. The record originates from a study of blood T cell repertoires in COVID-19. Study overall: Sites across the United States, Italy and Spain contributed samples from acute and convalescent COVID-19.

The V and J ends lost 4 bases and 0 bases, in that order; junction bases with no gene match: 15. Germline assignment: CDR1 SGHAT and CDR2 FQNNGV. The CDR3 has 19 residues. Individuals drawn from 24 US areas were roughly 18 to 89 years old. Self-reported history from a screening survey and questionnaire set each donor's cohort. In the authors' workflow: Reference gene primer amplification in the assay estimated nucleated cell counts. Assay used: immunoSEQ multiplex PCR; TCRdb lists only in-frame clones, some missing. The DNA gave D and trimming, while V, J and clone size come from that table. This sample has some 190,000 clones, with approximately 80% found just once.

The J gene is TRBJ2-7, the V gene TRBV11-2; 10 nucleotides match TRBD1. This clonotype was sampled from a man in his fifties or sixties who had been exposed to COVID-19. The source material was PBMCs or T cells enriched from blood (not recorded which). CDR3 amino acids: CASSSRQGANLPASYEQYF. The CDR3 nucleotides are TGTGCCAGCAGCTCGAGACAGGGGGCGAATTTACCGGCCTCCTACGAGCAGTACTTC.